The source of this T cell receptor beta chain is a study of beta chain features in type 1 diabetes. General observations from the study: Naive, central memory and regulatory TCRB repertoires appeared more similar among patients than healthy donors.

CD45RO/CCR7/CD25/CD127/CD95/CD27 separated CD4+ naive, central memory, regulatory and stem cell-like memory cells by sorting. As regards this clone: Its antigen remains unknown.

The study reverse transcribed the entire isolated RNA, so it sequenced expressed TCRB transcripts. Profiling relied on immunoSEQ multiplex PCR, and the TCRdb table lists in-frame clones only, not all of them. The sample includes roughly 500,000 clones, over 9.5% of them seen just once. The sequence derives from a woman aged 18 to 35 in good health. Sequencing input: naive CD4+ T cells from blood.

As DNA, the CDR3 is TGCGCCAGCAGCTCCGGGCCCACAGATACGCAGTATTTT. It translates to CASSSGPTDTQYF. The V and J genes are TRBV5-1 and TRBJ2-3, with D unclear. V was trimmed by 3 bases and J by 2 bases, leaving 7 bases between them. This CDR3 has 13 residues. Germline V lookup: CDR1 SGHRS, CDR2 YFSETQ.